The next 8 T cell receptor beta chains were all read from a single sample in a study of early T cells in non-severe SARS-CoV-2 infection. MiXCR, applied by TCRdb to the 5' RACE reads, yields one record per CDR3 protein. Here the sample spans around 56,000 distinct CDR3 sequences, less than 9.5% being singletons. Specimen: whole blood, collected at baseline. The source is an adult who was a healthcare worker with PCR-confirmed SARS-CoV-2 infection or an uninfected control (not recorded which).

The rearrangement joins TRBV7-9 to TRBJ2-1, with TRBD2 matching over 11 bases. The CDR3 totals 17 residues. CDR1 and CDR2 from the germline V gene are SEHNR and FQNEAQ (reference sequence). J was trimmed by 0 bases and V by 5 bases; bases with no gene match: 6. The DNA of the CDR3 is TGTGCCAGCAGCGCCCGGCTAGCGGGAGGCTCCTACAATGAGCAGTTCTTC. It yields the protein CASSARLAGGSYNEQFF.

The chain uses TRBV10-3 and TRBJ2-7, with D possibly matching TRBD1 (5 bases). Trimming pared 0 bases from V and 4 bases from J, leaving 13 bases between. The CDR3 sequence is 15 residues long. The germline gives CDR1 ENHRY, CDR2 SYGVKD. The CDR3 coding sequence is TGTGCCATCAGTGAGTCCCAGGGTCATGGGTACGAGCAGTACTTC. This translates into CAISESQGHGYEQYF.

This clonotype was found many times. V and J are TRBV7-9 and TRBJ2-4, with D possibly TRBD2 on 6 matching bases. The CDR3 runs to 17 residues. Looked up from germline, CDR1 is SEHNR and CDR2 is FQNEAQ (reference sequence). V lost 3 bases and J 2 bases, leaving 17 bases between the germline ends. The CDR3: CASSLGTGGWPKNIQYF. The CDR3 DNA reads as TGTGCCAGCAGCTTGGGAACAGGAGGGTGGCCCAAAAACATTCAGTACTTC.

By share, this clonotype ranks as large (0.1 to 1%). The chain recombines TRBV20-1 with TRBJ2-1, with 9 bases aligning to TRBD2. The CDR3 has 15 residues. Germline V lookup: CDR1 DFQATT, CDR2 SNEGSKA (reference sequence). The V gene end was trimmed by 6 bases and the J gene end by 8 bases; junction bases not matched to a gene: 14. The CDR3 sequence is CSAKGQLAGVHEQFF. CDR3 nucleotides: TGCAGTGCAAAAGGGCAACTAGCGGGCGTCCATGAGCAGTTCTTC.

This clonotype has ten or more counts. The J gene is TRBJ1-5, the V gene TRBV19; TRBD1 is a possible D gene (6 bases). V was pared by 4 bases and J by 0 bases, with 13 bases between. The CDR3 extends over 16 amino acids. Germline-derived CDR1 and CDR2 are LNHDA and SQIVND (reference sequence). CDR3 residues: CASSTQQGRSNQPQHF. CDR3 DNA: TGTGCCAGTAGTACCCAACAGGGTCGTAGCAATCAGCCCCAGCATTTT.

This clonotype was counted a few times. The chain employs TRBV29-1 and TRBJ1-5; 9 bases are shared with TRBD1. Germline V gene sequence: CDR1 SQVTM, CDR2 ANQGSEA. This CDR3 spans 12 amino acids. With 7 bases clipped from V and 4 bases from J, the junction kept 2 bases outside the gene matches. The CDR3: CSAGTGNQPQHF. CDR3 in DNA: TGCAGCGCAGGGACAGGGAATCAGCCCCAGCATTTT.

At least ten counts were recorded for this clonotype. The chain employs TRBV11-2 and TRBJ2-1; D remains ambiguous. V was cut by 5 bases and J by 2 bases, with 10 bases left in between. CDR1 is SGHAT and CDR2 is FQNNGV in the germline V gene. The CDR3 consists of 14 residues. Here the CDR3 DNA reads TGTGCCAGCAGCCCTTCAGGAGCCTACAATGAGCAGTTCTTC. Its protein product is CASSPSGAYNEQFF.

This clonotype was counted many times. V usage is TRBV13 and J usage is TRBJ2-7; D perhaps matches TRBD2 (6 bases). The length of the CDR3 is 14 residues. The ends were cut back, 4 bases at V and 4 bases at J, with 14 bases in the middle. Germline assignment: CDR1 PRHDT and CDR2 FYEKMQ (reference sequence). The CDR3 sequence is CASSSRLVSYEQYF. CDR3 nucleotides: TGTGCCAGCAGCTCCCGACTAGTTTCTTACGAGCAGTACTTC.